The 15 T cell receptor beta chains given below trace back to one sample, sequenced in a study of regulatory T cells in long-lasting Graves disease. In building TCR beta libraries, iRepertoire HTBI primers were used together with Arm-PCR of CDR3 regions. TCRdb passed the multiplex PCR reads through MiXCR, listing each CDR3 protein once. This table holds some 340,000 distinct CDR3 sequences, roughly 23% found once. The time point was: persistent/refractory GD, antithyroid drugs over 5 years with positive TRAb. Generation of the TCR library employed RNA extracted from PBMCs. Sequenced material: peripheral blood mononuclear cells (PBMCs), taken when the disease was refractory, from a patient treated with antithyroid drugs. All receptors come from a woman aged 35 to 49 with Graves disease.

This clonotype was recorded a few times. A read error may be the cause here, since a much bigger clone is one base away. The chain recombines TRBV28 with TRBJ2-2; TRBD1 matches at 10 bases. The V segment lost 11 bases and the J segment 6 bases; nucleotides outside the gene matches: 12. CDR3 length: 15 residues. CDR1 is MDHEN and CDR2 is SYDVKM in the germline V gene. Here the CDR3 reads CAVEPGQGYAGELFF. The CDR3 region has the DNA TGTGCCGTTGAACCGGGACAGGGGTACGCCGGGGAGCTGTTTTTT. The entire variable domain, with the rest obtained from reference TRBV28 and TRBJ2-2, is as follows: DVKVTQSSRYLVKRTGEKVFLECVQDMDHENMFWYRQDPGLGLRLIYFSYDVKMKEKGDIPEGYSVSREKKERFSLILESASTNQTSMYLCAVEPGQGYAGELFFGEGSRLTVL.

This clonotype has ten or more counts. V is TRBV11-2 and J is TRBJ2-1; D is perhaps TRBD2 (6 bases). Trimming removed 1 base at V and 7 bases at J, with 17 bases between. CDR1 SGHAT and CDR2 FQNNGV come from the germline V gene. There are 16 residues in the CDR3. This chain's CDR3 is CASSLGVAGSENEQFF. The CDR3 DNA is TGTGCCAGCAGCTTAGGTGTTGCGGGAAGTGAGAATGAGCAGTTCTTC.

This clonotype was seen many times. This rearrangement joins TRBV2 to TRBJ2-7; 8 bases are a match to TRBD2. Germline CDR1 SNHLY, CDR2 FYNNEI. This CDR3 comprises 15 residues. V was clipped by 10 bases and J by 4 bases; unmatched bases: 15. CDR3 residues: CATEMEGLAGYEQYF. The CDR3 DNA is TGTGCCACCGAGATGGAAGGACTAGCTGGGTACGAGCAGTACTTC.

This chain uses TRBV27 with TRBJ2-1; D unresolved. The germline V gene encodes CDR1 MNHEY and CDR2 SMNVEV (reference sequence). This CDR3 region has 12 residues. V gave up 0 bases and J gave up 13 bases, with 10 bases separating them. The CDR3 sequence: CASSLSIGPQFF. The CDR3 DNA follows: TGTGCCAGCAGTTTATCGATAGGCCCCCAGTTCTTC.

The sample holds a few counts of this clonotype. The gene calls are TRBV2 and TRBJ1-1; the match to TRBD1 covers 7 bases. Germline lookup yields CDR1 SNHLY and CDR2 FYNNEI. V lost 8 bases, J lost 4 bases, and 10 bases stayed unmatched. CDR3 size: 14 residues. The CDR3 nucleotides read TGTGCCAGCTCCAAAACAGGGGTTGGCACTGAAGCTTTCTTT. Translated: CASSKTGVGTEAFF.

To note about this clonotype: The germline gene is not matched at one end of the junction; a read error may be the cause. The CDR3 DNA follows: TGCGCCAGCAGCTTGGATGGCGGATTAGGCTATGGCTACACCTTC. It encodes CASSLDGGLGYGYTF. The chain joins TRBV5-5 to TRBJ1-2; no definite D call. This CDR3 spans 15 amino acids. Per the germline V gene, CDR1 is SGHKS and CDR2 is YYEKEE (reference sequence).

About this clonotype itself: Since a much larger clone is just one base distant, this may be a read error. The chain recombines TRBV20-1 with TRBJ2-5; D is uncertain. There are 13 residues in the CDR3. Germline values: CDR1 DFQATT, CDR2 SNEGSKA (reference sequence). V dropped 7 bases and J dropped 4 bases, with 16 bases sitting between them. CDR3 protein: CSVSVSGLETQYF. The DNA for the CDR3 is TGCAGTGTCTCTGTCTCGGGTTTAGAGACCCAGTACTTC.

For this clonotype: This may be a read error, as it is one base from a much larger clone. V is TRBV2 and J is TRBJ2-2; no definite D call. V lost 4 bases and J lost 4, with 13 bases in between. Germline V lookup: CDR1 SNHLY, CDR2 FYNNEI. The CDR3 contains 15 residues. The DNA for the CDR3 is TGTGCCAGCAGTGTTGGTAGGCTGACCACCGGGGAGCTGTTTTTT. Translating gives CASSVGRLTTGELFF. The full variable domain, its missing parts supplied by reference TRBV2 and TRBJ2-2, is EPEVTQTPSHQVTQMGQEVILRCVPISNHLYFYWYRQILGQKVEFLVSFYNNEISEKSEIFDDQFSVERPDGSNFTLKIRSTKLEDSAMYFCASSVGRLTTGELFFGEGSRLTVL.

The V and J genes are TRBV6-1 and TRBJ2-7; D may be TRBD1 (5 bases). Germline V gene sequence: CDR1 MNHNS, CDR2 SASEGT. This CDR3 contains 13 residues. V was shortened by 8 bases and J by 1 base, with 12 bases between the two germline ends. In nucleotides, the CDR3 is TGTGCCAGCGGGGCCTCGGCGTCCTACGAGCAGTACTTC. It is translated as CASGASASYEQYF.

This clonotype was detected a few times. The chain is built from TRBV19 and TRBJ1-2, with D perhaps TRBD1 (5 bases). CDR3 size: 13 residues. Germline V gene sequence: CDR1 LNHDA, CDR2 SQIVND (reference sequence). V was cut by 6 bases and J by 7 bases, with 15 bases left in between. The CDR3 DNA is TGTGCCAGTAGGCTTGACAGAAAAGGTGGCTACACCTTC. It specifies CASRLDRKGGYTF.

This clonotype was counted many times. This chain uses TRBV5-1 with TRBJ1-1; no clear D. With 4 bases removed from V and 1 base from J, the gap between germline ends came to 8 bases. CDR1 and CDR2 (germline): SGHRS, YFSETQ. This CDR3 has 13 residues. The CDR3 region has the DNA TGCGCCAGCAGCGTCCGACAGAACACTGAAGCTTTCTTT. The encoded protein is CASSVRQNTEAFF.

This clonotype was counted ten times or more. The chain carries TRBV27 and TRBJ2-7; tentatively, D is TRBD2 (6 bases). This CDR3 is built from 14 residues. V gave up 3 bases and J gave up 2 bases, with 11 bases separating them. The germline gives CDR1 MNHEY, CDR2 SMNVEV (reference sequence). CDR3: CASSFTSRPYEQYF. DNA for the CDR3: TGTGCCAGCAGTTTTACTAGCAGGCCCTACGAGCAGTACTTC.

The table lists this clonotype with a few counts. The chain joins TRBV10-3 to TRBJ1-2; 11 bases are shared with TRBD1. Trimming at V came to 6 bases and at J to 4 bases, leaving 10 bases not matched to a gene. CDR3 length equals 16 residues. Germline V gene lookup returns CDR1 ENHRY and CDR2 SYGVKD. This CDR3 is CAISDPRDRGIYGYTF. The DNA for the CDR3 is TGTGCCATCAGCGACCCGAGGGACAGGGGGATCTATGGCTACACCTTC.

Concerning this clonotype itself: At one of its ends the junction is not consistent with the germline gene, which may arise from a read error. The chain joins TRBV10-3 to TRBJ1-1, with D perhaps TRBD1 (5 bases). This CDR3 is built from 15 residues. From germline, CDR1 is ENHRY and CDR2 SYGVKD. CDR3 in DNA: TGTGCCATAAGGGACGCCGGGGGGTTGAACACTGAAGCTCTCTTT. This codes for CAIRDAGGLNTEALF.

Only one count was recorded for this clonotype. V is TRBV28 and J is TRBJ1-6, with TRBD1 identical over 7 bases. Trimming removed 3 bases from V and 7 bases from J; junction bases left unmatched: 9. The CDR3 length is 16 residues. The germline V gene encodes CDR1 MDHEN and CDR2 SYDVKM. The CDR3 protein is CASSFNKGRGNSPLHF. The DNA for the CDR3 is TGTGCCAGCAGTTTTAATAAGGGCAGGGGGAATTCACCCCTCCACTTT.